Below, one T cell receptor (beta chain) is given with its context. This clonotype was observed many times. Its antigen remains undetermined. No per-base quality is available; no much larger clone lies one base away. Unsorted PBMC libraries were generated from 2 million PBMCs stored in RNAlater at -80 °C until RNA extraction. Multiple sclerosis patients were enrolled in a US clinical protocol under which disease progression was evaluated by magnetic resonance imaging. PBMCs were separated from peripheral blood using Ficoll-Hypaque density gradient centrifugation and then cryopreserved in liquid nitrogen. The CDR3 contains 14 residues, cysteine and phenylalanine counted. Solely the CDR3 DNA is kept, with 42 bases framed from the first base. For CDR1 and CDR2, the germline V gene lists MNHEY and SVGAGI. Trimmed from V: 3 bases; trimmed from J: 5 bases; junction bases lacking a gene match: 6. This sample was taken from a study of neurological immune-mediated disorders (dated by TCRdb to the late 2010s). About the full investigation: Among the approximately 35 multiple sclerosis patients, relapsing-remitting MS was present in roughly 30 and secondary progressive MS was present in 3. The approximately 96 TCR-beta libraries covered PBMC samples along with longitudinal samples, technical triplicates, and paired sorted CD4+ and CD8+ T-cell subsets. Of the 70 or so subjects in the cohort, about 14 were HAM/TSP patients, 34 were multiple sclerosis patients, and 20 were healthy controls. Peripheral blood TCR-beta repertoires from patients with HTLV-I-associated myelopathy (HAM/TSP), patients with multiple sclerosis, and healthy controls were compared in the study using UMI-based sequencing. The paper's findings and limits, for the study overall: No association of the MS cluster with clinical or MRI features was observed, and the need for larger cohorts was stated by the authors. TCR clonal expansion was highest in HAM/TSP patients and lowest in MS patients, with MS patients falling below even healthy controls. Expanded clones from different subjects shared no identical CDR3 amino acid sequences, which suggests that TCR-beta repertoires were private in all groups. Repertoires from 18 of 34 MS patients were grouped by phylogenetic analysis into a cluster of related CDR3 sequences, suggesting a possible repertoire-level signature.

cDNA was synthesized by template-switch 5'RACE using a primer with a 10-nucleotide random unique molecular identifier that tagged each TCR transcript. Every sequencing run yielded over 190 million TCR-beta sequences covering 15-18 subjects. Total RNA was extracted with the RNeasy kit. The KAPA Real-time Library Amplification kit was used to amplify TCR-beta VDJ regions with primers targeting the TCR constant region and the 5'RACE anchor. A first PCR added sample indexes and Illumina adaptors, and a second PCR then raised library yield. After Ampure bead purification, the roughly 650 bp TCR product was size-selected on a 2% E-gel SizeSelection system. Before pooling, library quality was checked on a Bioanalyzer, concentration was measured with Qubit, and libraries were quantified with the Kapa Library Quantification kit. Paired-end 2 x 150 bp sequencing of the libraries was performed on an Illumina HiSeq 2500. To increase sequence diversity, roughly 24-31% phiX was spiked into each library pool. Processing in the source paper ran as follows. The quality-filtered reads were processed with the UMI-based MiGEC pipeline, whose error correction step removed more than 75% of the raw TCR sequences. IMGT germline references were used for aligning VDJ genes, and each clonotype was defined as a unique CDR3 amino acid sequence together with its V-J genes. Clonal expansion, Shannon diversity and CDR3 relatedness (CalcPairwiseDistances, ClusterSamples) were evaluated with VDJtools, and phylogenetic trees were built with CLCbio workbench. Clones with at least 8 unique UMIs were defined as expanded, with this threshold being based on coefficient-of-variation modelling across technical triplicates. TCRdb trimmed public reads at Q25 via fastp, called clones via MiXCR and kept in-frame beta chains. Entries that share a CDR3 protein sequence are merged under the most common genes and DNA. TCRdb's processing, not the study's, gives the V and J calls here. The sample has around 70,000 distinct CDR3 sequences on record, around 5.5% of them singletons. In total, the top ten clones hold about 2.8% of the sample.

The clonotype was recovered from a woman aged 30 to 39 with multiple sclerosis. The chain is made from TRBV6-5 and TRBJ2-5; TRBD2 aligns with 7 central bases. The sample comprised PBMCs. The CDR3 in this case is CASSYRLAGETQYF. The DNA sequence is given as TGTGCCAGCAGTTATCGACTAGCAGGGGAGACCCAGTACTTC.